Listed below are T cell receptor beta chains from one sample, sequenced in a study of T cells after yellow fever vaccination. TCRdb redid the calling of the 5' RACE reads with MiXCR, one entry per CDR3 protein. The sample comprises roughly 340,000 distinct CDR3 sequences, about 4% of which are singletons, and less than 25% rests with the top ten. Sequenced here: PBMCs, sampled 5 days after the yellow fever booster vaccination. The receptors stem from a man between 18 and 35 years old who received the YFV17D yellow fever vaccine. Both conserved end residues are part of each CDR3. D genes are given only for firm matches. Only part of the rows carry a size: once, few, many, or a class if the clone is expanded.

j_call clone_size cdr3_length v_call d_call cdr3_aa cdr3_nt
TRBJ2-7 few 18 TRBV7-9 TRBD1 CASSLKLGQREPNYEQYF TGTGCCAGCAGCTTAAAACTGGGACAGCGAGAACCTAACTACGAGCAGTACTTC
TRBJ2-3 NA 13 TRBV19 NA CASSSRARDTQYF TGTGCCAGTAGTTCAAGGGCCCGGGATACGCAGTATTTT
TRBJ2-1 NA 14 TRBV5-1 TRBD2 CASSASPLAGEQFF TGCGCCAGCAGCGCGAGCCCTCTAGCGGGGGAGCAGTTCTTC
TRBJ2-3 few 14 TRBV5-1 NA CASSFLAVPDTQYF TGCGCCAGCAGCTTTTTAGCGGTCCCAGATACGCAGTATTTT
TRBJ2-5 many 13 TRBV5-1 NA CASRVGGQETQYF TGCGCCAGCAGAGTCGGGGGGCAGGAGACCCAGTACTTC
TRBJ2-3 NA 14 TRBV12-3/TRBV12-4 TRBD1 CASSSTGLTDTQYF TGTGCCAGCAGTTCGACAGGGCTGACAGATACGCAGTATTTT
TRBJ2-1 many 10 TRBV12-5 NA CASGGNEQFF TGTGCTAGTGGGGGGAATGAGCAGTTCTTC
TRBJ2-1 NA 14 TRBV7-2 NA CASSLGGGVVPAFF TGTGCCAGCAGCTTAGGGGGTGGGGTCGTACCGGCGTTCTTC
TRBJ2-1 few 16 TRBV20-1 TRBD2 CSARNSGGGAYNEQFF TGCAGTGCTAGAAACAGCGGGGGCGGGGCCTACAATGAGCAGTTCTTC
TRBJ1-5 few 16 TRBV7-2 NA CASSPNGPNSNQPQHF TGTGCCAGCAGCCCAAACGGCCCTAATAGCAATCAGCCCCAGCATTTT
TRBJ1-5 NA 17 TRBV5-5 TRBD1 CASSLLTGTDSNQPQHF TGTGCCAGCAGCTTACTTACCGGGACAGATAGCAATCAGCCCCAGCATTTT
TRBJ2-7 NA 11 TRBV7-9 NA CASSLSVEQYF TGTGCCAGCAGCTTATCAGTCGAGCAGTACTTC
TRBJ2-1 few 13 TRBV12-3/TRBV12-4 NA CASSPGGSREQFF TGTGCCAGCAGTCCCGGGGGCTCTCGGGAGCAGTTCTTC
TRBJ1-2 NA 15 TRBV5-6 TRBD1 CASSLLAGGTYGYTF TGTGCCAGCAGCTTGCTCGCAGGGGGAACCTATGGCTACACCTTC
TRBJ1-6 few 13 TRBV11-2 NA CASSPQTYSPLHF TGTGCCAGCAGCCCGCAGACCTATTCACCCCTCCACTTT
TRBJ1-6 few 14 TRBV10-3 TRBD1 CAISEDRGLSPLHF TGTGCCATCAGTGAGGACAGGGGGCTTTCACCCCTCCACTTT
TRBJ2-3 few 17 TRBV7-9 TRBD2 CASSSTRAGASTDTQYF TGTGCCAGCAGCTCGACACGAGCGGGGGCCTCCACAGATACGCAGTATTTT
TRBJ2-7 many 14 TRBV7-6 TRBD2 CASSPQGLAGEQYF TGTGCCAGCAGCCCCCAAGGGCTAGCGGGGGAGCAGTACTTC
TRBJ1-5 NA 15 TRBV25-1 TRBD1 CASSESRTGGQPQHF TGTGCCAGCAGTGAATCTCGGACAGGGGGTCAGCCCCAGCATTTT
TRBJ1-3 few 14 TRBV20-1 NA CSAQIPDSGNTIYF TGCAGTGCTCAAATTCCTGACTCTGGAAACACCATATATTTT
TRBJ1-2 few 11 TRBV29-1 TRBD1 CSGGTDYGYTF TGCAGCGGCGGGACAGACTATGGCTACACCTTC
TRBJ1-6 many 13 TRBV12-3/TRBV12-4 NA CASSPGGSSPLHF TGTGCCAGCAGCCCCGGGGGGTCTTCACCCCTCCACTTT
TRBJ2-3 many 14 TRBV7-2 NA CASSFGAVTDTQYF TGTGCCAGCAGCTTCGGGGCAGTCACAGATACGCAGTATTTT
TRBJ1-6 many 13 TRBV18 NA CASSPGLDSPLHF TGTGCCAGCTCACCCGGGCTAGATTCACCCCTCCACTTT
TRBJ2-6 many 14 TRBV7-3 NA CASSLSAGANVLTF TGTGCCAGCAGCTTATCGGCTGGGGCCAACGTCCTGACTTTC
TRBJ1-2 few 13 TRBV12-3/TRBV12-4 NA CASNLQGTGGYTF TGTGCCAGCAACCTCCAGGGGACGGGCGGCTACACCTTC
TRBJ2-7 NA 17 TRBV25-1 NA CASMPPRRTGSSYEQYF TGTGCCAGCATGCCACCAAGACGGACGGGAAGCTCCTACGAGCAGTACTTC
TRBJ1-6 NA 11 TRBV30 NA CAWSGVSPLHF TGTGCCTGGAGCGGCGTTTCACCCCTCCACTTT
TRBJ2-7 NA 13 TRBV6-5 NA CASSLDRRNEQYF TGTGCCAGCAGTTTAGACAGGAGAAACGAGCAGTACTTC
TRBJ1-1 many 17 TRBV6-5 NA CASSYSESTMGGTEAFF TGTGCCAGCAGTTACTCCGAATCGACCATGGGGGGGACTGAAGCTTTCTTT
TRBJ1-1 few 17 TRBV27 NA CASSLFRGPMMNTEAFF TGTGCCAGCAGTTTATTCCGGGGACCAATGATGAACACTGAAGCTTTCTTT
TRBJ1-2 many 16 TRBV21-1 NA CASSTPRTKTGIRYTF TGTGCCAGCAGCACCCCTCGCACTAAGACGGGCATCCGCTACACCTTC
TRBJ1-1 many 19 TRBV7-9 NA CASSFLRGSNSLGYAEAFF TGTGCCAGCAGCTTCCTGCGGGGGTCAAATTCTTTGGGTTACGCTGAAGCTTTCTTT
TRBJ1-2 many 17 TRBV6-5 NA CASSYSGAEGANYGYTF TGTGCCAGCAGTTACTCAGGGGCTGAAGGGGCCAACTATGGCTACACCTTC
TRBJ2-5 few 12 TRBV5-1 NA CASSEPQETQYF TGCGCCAGCAGCGAACCCCAAGAGACCCAGTACTTC
TRBJ2-2 many 15 TRBV7-3 TRBD2 CASSLGGGATGELFF TGTGCCAGCAGCTTAGGCGGGGGGGCCACCGGGGAGCTGTTTTTT
TRBJ2-3 few 15 TRBV24-1 TRBD1 CATRATGGTLNTQYF TGTGCCACCAGAGCCACAGGGGGCACACTCAATACGCAGTATTTT
TRBJ1-6 NA 15 TRBV5-1 TRBD1 CASSLEGADNSPLHF TGCGCCAGCAGCTTGGAGGGGGCAGATAATTCACCCCTCCACTTT
TRBJ1-2 few 16 TRBV19 TRBD1 CASSIPGQGLTRGYTF TGTGCCAGTAGTATTCCAGGACAGGGATTAACGAGAGGCTACACCTTC
TRBJ1-2 many 15 TRBV12-3/TRBV12-4 NA CASSPGTPAFYGYTF TGTGCCAGCAGTCCCGGAACACCCGCCTTCTATGGCTACACCTTC
TRBJ1-4 NA 13 TRBV5-1 NA CASSLASEGKPFF TGCGCCAGCAGCTTGGCCTCAGAGGGGAAGCCGTTTTTT
TRBJ2-5 NA 15 TRBV12-3/TRBV12-4 TRBD2 CASSPPASGGETQYF TGTGCCAGCAGTCCCCCGGCTAGCGGGGGAGAGACCCAGTACTTC
TRBJ1-1 many 14 TRBV7-2 NA CASSPQGVGTEAFF TGTGCCAGCAGCCCCCAGGGTGTAGGAACTGAAGCTTTCTTT
TRBJ1-2 few 12 TRBV10-3 TRBD1 CAMGQGSYGYTF TGTGCCATGGGACAGGGAAGCTATGGCTACACCTTC
TRBJ2-4 few 14 TRBV3-1 NA CASSFRGPGAVQYF TGTGCCAGCAGCTTCCGGGGCCCCGGTGCGGTTCAGTACTTC
TRBJ1-2 NA 14 TRBV6-2/TRBV6-3 NA CASSSSYPLYGYTF TGTGCCAGCAGTTCGTCCTATCCGCTCTATGGCTACACCTTC